This is a list of T cell receptor beta chains from one sample in a study of OX40 agonist ivuxolimab in advanced cancers. Sequencing was performed with immunoSEQ multiplex PCR; in TCRdb, only in-frame clones are kept and a portion is missing. The sample lists roughly 17,000 clones, 77% occurring once. The source material was CD4+ or CD8+ T cells sorted from blood, sampled in a trial of the OX40 agonist ivuxolimab. The receptors were gathered from an adult with an advanced solid tumor such as melanoma, head and neck, liver or kidney cancer. The CDR3 runs from the conserved cysteine through the conserved F or W. D genes are given only for firm matches. Rows give clone size only sometimes, using once, few, many, or a class for an expanded clone.

CDR3 length	D gene	V gene	J gene	clone size	CDR3 protein	CDR3 DNA
14	TRBD1	TRBV10-3	TRBJ2-7	NA	CAIRRQGSSYEQYF	TGTGCCATCAGGAGACAGGGGAGCTCCTACGAGCAGTACTTC
11	NA	TRBV13	TRBJ2-5	NA	CASSYQETQYF	TGTGCCAGCAGCTACCAAGAGACCCAGTACTTC
17	TRBD1	TRBV7-6	TRBJ1-2	NA	CASSSGLGTGDHYGYTF	TGTGCCAGCAGCTCCGGACTTGGGACAGGAGACCACTATGGCTACACCTTC
16	NA	TRBV4-1	TRBJ1-1	NA	CASSHEAWGLNTEAFF	TGCGCCAGCAGCCACGAAGCCTGGGGTTTGAACACTGAAGCTTTCTTT
13	TRBD1	TRBV6-5	TRBJ1-2	NA	CASRDRVEYGYTF	TGTGCCAGCAGAGACAGGGTTGAGTATGGCTACACCTTC
15	NA	TRBV11-3	TRBJ2-3	NA	CASSLDLQGPDTQYF	TGTGCCAGCAGCTTAGACTTACAGGGTCCAGATACGCAGTATTTT
13	NA	TRBV6-5	TRBJ1-2	NA	CATTGGVDYGYTF	TGTGCCACTACGGGCGGGGTGGACTATGGCTACACCTTC
14	TRBD1	TRBV2	TRBJ2-7	NA	CASSTGTEEDEQYF	TGTGCCAGCAGTACCGGGACAGAAGAGGACGAGCAGTACTTC
17	TRBD2	TRBV2	TRBJ2-1	NA	CASSGDAGLGDPNEQFF	TGTGCCAGCAGTGGGGACGCGGGACTAGGGGACCCCAATGAGCAGTTCTTC
15	NA	TRBV6-5	TRBJ1-5	NA	CASSSIRGPGQPQHF	TGTGCCAGCAGTTCCATCCGGGGCCCAGGGCAGCCCCAGCATTTT
11	NA	TRBV6-1	TRBJ2-7	NA	CASSYAYEQYF	TGTGCCAGCAGTTATGCCTACGAGCAGTACTTC
15	TRBD2	TRBV4-2	TRBJ2-7	NA	CASSQGSGGAYEQYF	TGTGCCAGCAGCCAAGGTAGCGGGGGGGCTTATGAGCAGTACTTC
10	NA	TRBV2	TRBJ2-7	once	CASGNYEQYF	TGTGCCAGCGGGAACTACGAGCAGTACTTC
14	NA	TRBV7-8	TRBJ2-7	NA	CASSLDGGLYEQYF	TGTGCCAGCAGCTTAGACGGGGGCTTATACGAGCAGTACTTC
15	TRBD1	TRBV2	TRBJ2-1	NA	CASSDGTALRNEQFF	TGTGCCAGCAGTGACGGGACAGCTTTACGCAATGAGCAGTTCTTC
15	TRBD1	TRBV30	TRBJ2-1	NA	CAWSVLDRTYNEQFF	TGTGCCTGGAGCGTCTTGGACAGGACCTACAATGAGCAGTTCTTC
15	TRBD1	TRBV5-4	TRBJ2-7	NA	CASSWGGQGAREQYF	TGTGCCAGCAGCTGGGGGGGACAGGGGGCGAGAGAGCAGTACTTC
16	TRBD1	TRBV5-4	TRBJ1-6	NA	CASSQPSGTGESPLHF	TGTGCCAGCAGCCAACCCTCCGGGACAGGGGAATCACCCCTCCACTTT
16	TRBD1	TRBV5-8	TRBJ2-7	NA	CASSPYPGTGRNEQYF	TGTGCCAGCAGCCCTTACCCCGGGACAGGGCGCAACGAGCAGTACTTC
14	NA	TRBV6-6	TRBJ1-1	NA	CASSYGPLGEEAFF	TGTGCCAGCAGTTATGGTCCGCTGGGTGAGGAAGCTTTCTTT
14	NA	TRBV2	TRBJ2-7	NA	CASMRLAESDEQYF	TGTGCCAGCATGCGCCTGGCGGAGAGCGACGAGCAGTACTTC
16	NA	TRBV4-2	TRBJ1-3	few	CASSQDWTVSGNTIYF	TGTGCCAGCAGCCAAGATTGGACAGTCTCTGGAAACACCATATATTTT
13	NA	TRBV5-8	TRBJ2-7	once	CASSLKGTHEQYF	TGTGCCAGCAGCTTGAAGGGGACCCACGAGCAGTACTTC
16	TRBD1	TRBV28	TRBJ1-4	NA	CASSLILDRVREKLFF	TGTGCCAGCAGTTTAATTTTGGACAGGGTTCGAGAAAAACTGTTTTTT
14	NA	TRBV5-6	TRBJ2-1	NA	CASSLLASYNEQFF	TGTGCCAGCAGCTTGCTAGCGTCCTACAATGAGCAGTTCTTC
16	TRBD1	TRBV5-4	TRBJ1-3	NA	CASSSGTGYSGNTIYF	TGTGCCAGCAGTTCCGGGACAGGATACTCTGGAAACACCATATATTTT
12	NA	TRBV27	TRBJ1-5	NA	CASSPCRSAPAF	TGTGCCAGCAGTCCCTGCCGATCAGCCCCAGCATTT
13	NA	TRBV27	TRBJ1-1	NA	CASRAGAQTEAFF	TGTGCCAGCAGGGCCGGGGCACAGACTGAAGCTTTCTTT
15	TRBD1	TRBV9	TRBJ2-7	NA	CASSVEGQPLGEQYF	TGTGCCAGCAGCGTAGAGGGACAGCCGTTGGGGGAGCAGTACTTC
15	NA	TRBV4-2	TRBJ2-7	NA	CASSLLPGQTYEQYF	TGTGCCAGCAGCTTGCTTCCGGGCCAGACCTACGAGCAGTACTTC
17	NA	TRBV9	TRBJ1-3	NA	CASSYGGTSNAGNTIYF	TGTGCCAGCAGCTATGGGGGGACATCTAACGCGGGAAACACCATATATTTT
16	TRBD1	TRBV4-3	TRBJ1-1	NA	CASSQTLTGVNTEAFF	TGCGCCAGCAGCCAAACCTTGACAGGGGTGAACACTGAAGCTTTCTTT
17	TRBD2	TRBV11-3	TRBJ2-3	NA	CASSPWTSGGPLDTQYF	TGTGCCAGCAGCCCGTGGACTAGCGGGGGCCCTCTCGATACGCAGTATTTT